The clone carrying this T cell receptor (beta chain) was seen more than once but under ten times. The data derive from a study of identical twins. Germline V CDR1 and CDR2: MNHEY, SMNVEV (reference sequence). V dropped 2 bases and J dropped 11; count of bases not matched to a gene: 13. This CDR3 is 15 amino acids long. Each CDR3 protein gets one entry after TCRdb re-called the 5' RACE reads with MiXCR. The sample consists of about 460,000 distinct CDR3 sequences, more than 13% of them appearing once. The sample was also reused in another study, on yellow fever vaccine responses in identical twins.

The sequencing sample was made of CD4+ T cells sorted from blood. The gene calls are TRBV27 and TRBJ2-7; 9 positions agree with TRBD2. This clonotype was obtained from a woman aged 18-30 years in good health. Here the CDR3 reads CASSLGAGGSYLEYF. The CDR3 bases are TGTGCCAGCAGTTTAGGAGCGGGAGGTTCTTACTTGGAGTACTTC.